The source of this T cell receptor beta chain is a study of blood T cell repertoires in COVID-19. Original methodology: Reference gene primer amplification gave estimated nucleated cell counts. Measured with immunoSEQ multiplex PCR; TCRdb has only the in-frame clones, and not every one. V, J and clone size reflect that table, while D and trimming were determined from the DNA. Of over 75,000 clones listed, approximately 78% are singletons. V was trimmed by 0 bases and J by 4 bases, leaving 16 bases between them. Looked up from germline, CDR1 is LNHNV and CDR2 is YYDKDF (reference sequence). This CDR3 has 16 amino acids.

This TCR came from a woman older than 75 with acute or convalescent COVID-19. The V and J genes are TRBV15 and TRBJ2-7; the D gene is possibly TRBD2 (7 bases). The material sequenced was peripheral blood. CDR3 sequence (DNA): TGTGCCACCAGCAGAGATTATGTTGGGGGGGCGTACGAGCAGTACTTC. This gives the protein CATSRDYVGGAYEQYF. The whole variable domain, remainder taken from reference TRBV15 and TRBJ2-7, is DAMVIQNPRYQVTQFGKPVTLSCSQTLNHNVMYWYQQKSSQAPKLLFHYYDKDFNNEADTPDNFQSRRPNTSFCFLDIRSPGLGDTAMYLCATSRDYVGGAYEQYFGPGTRLTVT.